The entry below describes one T cell receptor (beta chain). Its antigen is unknown. Base-call qualities are not available, and no considerably larger clone is one nucleotide away. This record comes from a study of shared clonotypes between healthy human individuals (dated by TCRdb to the early 2020s). About the investigation overall: Three men and two women, aged 18 to 49 years, made up the cohort. Per donor, leukapheresis produced somewhere between about 0.8 and 9 billion PBMCs. For each donor, CD4 naive and CD4 memory were each run on three plates, CD8 naive on two plates, and CD8 memory on one plate. The study deeply sequenced blood TCR repertoires of five healthy adults to estimate repertoire size and the extent of clonotype sharing between individuals. Libraries were prepared and TCR repertoires were sequenced by different laboratories using diverse techniques, in order to increase sequencing depth and limit assay-specific biases.

The germline V gene gives CDR1 as MNHEY and CDR2 as SVGAGI. The CDR3 goes from the cysteine to the phenylalanine over 15 residues. Just the 45-base CDR3 DNA is kept, in frame starting at base 1. The junction shows trimming of 6 bases on V and 4 bases on J, and the gene matches do not reach 8 bases of it. TCR CDR3 regions were amplified from genomic DNA by multiplex PCR using the deep immunoSEQ assay. Extracted genomic DNA from each cell subset was distributed evenly across all wells of several immunoSEQ 96-well plates, and each plate was treated as a replicate. Each replicate PCR for sorted subsets received roughly 0.2 ug genomic DNA, equal to tens of thousands of T cell genomes. Purified libraries were measured with a Qubit 3.0 fluorometer, size-checked on a Bioanalyzer 2100, and measured again with the KAPA Library Quantification kit. Each immunoSEQ 96-well plate was sequenced on its own single-read 150-cycle Illumina NextSeq 550 flow cell. On the study's bioinformatics: Because only junctional sequences without quality scores were contained in the immunoSEQ output, filtering matching that applied to full-length reads could not be performed. To assign V/J genes and CDR3, sequences were annotated against IMGT germline references using PyIR, a Python wrapper for IgBLAST v1.9. Reads were removed for weak V/J assignments (E-value above 1e-6), missing CDR3, stop codons, out-of-frame junctions, or ambiguous translated residues. V3J clonotypes were defined by identical inferred V gene, J gene, and CDR3 amino acid sequence. Percentage overlap between repertoires was computed as shared unique clonotypes divided by the size of the smaller repertoire. Richness of each repertoire was evaluated using RTK rarefaction, the Chao1 estimator, and Recon v2.1 estimates of unobserved clonotypes. Generation probabilities were computed with OLGA for all TCRbeta clonotypes obtained by the gDNA method from four donors. TCRdb obtained this table from immuneACCESS and retained in-frame rearrangements with V and J assigned. These tables miss some clones; where compared with another copy, unresolved V genes account for less than half of the shortfall, and the remainder is unexplained. V and J calls and clone size are copied from that table; D and trimming were computed from the DNA. This sample holds roughly 650,000 clones; approximately 97% were observed only once. The top ten constitute about 0.06% of the sample.

Findings and caveats that apply to the study as a whole: Estimated clonotype richness was generally larger for naive than for memory subsets. Because the study included only a small number of donors, the genetic and exposure-history diversity represented was limited. Based on pairwise subsampling, the degree of clonotype sharing among donors was expected to be affected by sequencing depth. Incomplete sequencing was indicated by rarefaction of sorted-subset datasets, despite the large sequencing depth. Only blood was sampled, and tissue TCR repertoires likely differ from those in blood. Across a handful of donors, around 5.4% of naive CD4, around 3.5% of naive CD8, 2.3% of memory CD4, and under 0.45% of memory CD8 clonotypes were shared. Compared with non-shared clonotypes, clonotypes shared by all four sorted-subset donors had higher generation probabilities.

Donors were healthy HIV-negative adults with no recently reported acute infections or vaccinations. Only Caucasian adults living in Nashville, Tennessee, USA were represented among the donors. CD4+ T cells were enriched by magnetic negative selection, after which naive cells were positively selected on CD45RA and the negative fraction was taken as the memory subset. Blood was obtained by leukapheresis, after which PBMCs were separated by Ficoll-Histopaque density gradient centrifugation and cryopreserved in liquid nitrogen vapor phase. Analytical flow cytometry was used to check the purity and quantity of each magnetically sorted T cell population. From each sorted fraction, genomic DNA was isolated and quantified by UV absorbance on a Nanodrop 2000c.

The sequence came from a woman aged 25 to 39 in good health. Recombination joined TRBV6-5 with TRBJ2-1, with 8 bases in between that match TRBD2. Input material: naive CD4+ T cells sorted from blood. The cell subset or site label here, explained by the study, means: CD45RA+ positively selected. In nucleotide form, the sequence is TGTGCCAGCAGCCTTACTAGCGGAGAATACAATGAGCAGTTCTTC. It translates as CASSLTSGEYNEQFF.